This T cell receptor (beta chain) emerged from a study of cytomegalovirus exposure and HLA in healthy donors. Study-wide results and limits: Being indistinguishable, some V segments were excluded, TRBV6-2 and TRBV6-3 among them. Follow-up analysis seemed to connect common viral pathogens with several of the most significant clusters identified.

This CDR3 contains 14 residues. Per germline, CDR1 SGHVS and CDR2 FNYEAQ. V was pared by 5 bases and J by 1 base, with 4 bases of the junction left unmatched. PCR amplification relied on 60 Vbeta primers (plus 13 Jbeta primers). Clones were sequenced by immunoSEQ multiplex PCR, and TCRdb holds only the in-frame ones, with some missing. The repertoire holds roughly 200,000 clones, with about 89% as singletons. Of note for this clone: What it recognizes is unknown.

The source is a woman between 18 and 29 years old in good health and CMV-seronegative. V gene TRBV7-6 combines with J gene TRBJ2-7; TRBD1 matches 8 bases. Sample: PBMCs. CDR3 loop: CASSITGGSYEQYF. CDR3 nucleotides: TGTGCCAGCAGCATCACAGGGGGATCCTACGAGCAGTACTTC.